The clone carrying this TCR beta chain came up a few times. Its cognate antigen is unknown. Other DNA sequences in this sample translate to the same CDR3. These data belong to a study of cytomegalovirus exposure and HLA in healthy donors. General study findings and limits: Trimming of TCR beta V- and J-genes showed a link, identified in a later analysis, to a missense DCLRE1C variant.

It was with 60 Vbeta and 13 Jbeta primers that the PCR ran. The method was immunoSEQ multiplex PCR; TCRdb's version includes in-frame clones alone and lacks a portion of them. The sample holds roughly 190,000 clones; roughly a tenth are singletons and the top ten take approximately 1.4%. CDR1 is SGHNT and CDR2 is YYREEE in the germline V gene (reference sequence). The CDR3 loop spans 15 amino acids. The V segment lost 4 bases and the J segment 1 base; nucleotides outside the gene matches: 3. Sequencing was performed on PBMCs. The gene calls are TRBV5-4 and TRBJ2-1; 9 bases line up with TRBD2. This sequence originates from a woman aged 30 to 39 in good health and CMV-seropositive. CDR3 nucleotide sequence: TGTGCCAGCAGCCTCACTAGCGGGTCCTACAATGAGCAGTTCTTC. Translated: CASSLTSGSYNEQFF.